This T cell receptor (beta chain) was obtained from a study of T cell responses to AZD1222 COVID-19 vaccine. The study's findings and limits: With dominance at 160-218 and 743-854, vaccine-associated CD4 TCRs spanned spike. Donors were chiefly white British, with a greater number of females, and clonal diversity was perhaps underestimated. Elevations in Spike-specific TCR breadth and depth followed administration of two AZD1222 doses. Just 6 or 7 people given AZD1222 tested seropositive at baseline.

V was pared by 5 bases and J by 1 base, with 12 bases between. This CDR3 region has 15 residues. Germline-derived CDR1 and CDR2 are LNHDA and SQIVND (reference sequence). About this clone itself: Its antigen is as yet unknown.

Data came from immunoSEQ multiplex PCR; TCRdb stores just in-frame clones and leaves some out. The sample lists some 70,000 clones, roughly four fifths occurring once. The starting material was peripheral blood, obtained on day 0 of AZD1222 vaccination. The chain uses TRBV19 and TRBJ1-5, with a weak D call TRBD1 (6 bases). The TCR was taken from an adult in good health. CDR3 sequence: CASSWGARSNQPQHF. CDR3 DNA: TGTGCCAGTAGTTGGGGGGCTCGGAGCAATCAGCCCCAGCATTTT.